This passage covers 24 T cell receptor beta chains from one sample sequenced in a study of CXCR3-negative and CXCR3-positive naive CD8 T cells. cDNA libraries for TRB were generated by 5' RACE incorporating UMI labels. From its re-call of the 5' RACE reads, TCRdb lists each CDR3 protein once, without DNA. The sample table includes around 140,000 distinct CDR3 sequences. Specimen: naive CXCR3- CD8+ T cells from blood. Subset defined: CD45RO-CCR7+CD27+CD95- naive CD8+ T cells lacking CXCR3 (TNR3-). Receptors were obtained from a human donor in good health. Some clones in this sample may be carry-over from other donors' samples.

CDR3 sequence: CAPRSPGQGKTTYEQYF. J is TRBJ2-7 and V is TRBV12-3 or TRBV12-4; lacking DNA, the TRBD1 call made by TCRdb goes unchecked. CDR3 size: 17 residues.

CDR3 protein: CASSYLQGPAYEQYF. This rearrangement joins TRBV6-6 to TRBJ2-7; TCRdb proposes TRBD1, but this gene call is untestable without DNA. This CDR3 spans 15 amino acids. Germline values: CDR1 MNHNY, CDR2 SVGAGI (reference sequence).

The V and J genes are TRBV13 and TRBJ2-7. This CDR3 is built from 14 residues. Per the germline V gene, CDR1 is PRHDT and CDR2 is FYEKMQ (reference sequence). CDR3: CASSQGMADYEQYF. Drawing the rest from reference TRBV13 and TRBJ2-7, the complete variable domain is AAGVIQSPRHLIKEKRETATLKCYPIPRHDTVYWYQQGPGQDPQFLISFYEKMQSDKGSIPDRFSAQQFSDYHSELNMSSLELGDSALYFCASSQGMADYEQYFGPGTRLTVT.

The CDR3 loop is CASSSAKTEQYF. The chain has TRBV7-9 and TRBJ2-7. Germline CDR1 and CDR2: SEHNR and FQNEAQ (reference sequence). The CDR3 length is 12 residues.

The genes are TRBV15 and TRBJ1-4. The CDR3 has 15 residues. Germline CDR1 LNHNV, CDR2 YYDKDF (reference sequence). CDR3 in amino acids: CATSRGGSGNEKLFF.

The J gene is TRBJ1-2, the V gene TRBV20-1. The CDR3 loop spans 14 amino acids. The V gene's germline CDR1 is DFQATT and CDR2 SNEGSKA (reference sequence). CDR3 residues: CSARNVPDNYGYTF.

The chain employs TRBV7-9 and TRBJ2-3; TCRdb gives TRBD1 as the D gene, but with no DNA this cannot be confirmed. The CDR3 is made up of 15 amino acids. CDR1 and CDR2 (germline): SEHNR, FQNEAQ (reference sequence). CDR3 sequence reads: CASSLRDRATDTQYF.

This chain connects TRBV12-3 or TRBV12-4 to TRBJ2-1; absent DNA, TCRdb's TRBD1 call cannot be checked. The CDR3 is made up of 15 amino acids. The chain's CDR3 is CASSLARGGANEQFF.

The chain is built from TRBV12-3 or TRBV12-4 and TRBJ1-4; TCRdb reports TRBD1, a call that lacks DNA to check it against. CDR3 size: 15 residues. The CDR3 spells CASSMTGGAGEKLFF.

The chain joins TRBV7-6 to TRBJ2-5; without DNA, the TCRdb call of TRBD2 cannot be checked. The CDR3 has 15 amino acids. The germline CDR1 and CDR2 sequences are SGHVS and FNYEAQ. CDR3 loop: CASSPTPGGEETQYF.

The rearrangement uses TRBV7-6 and TRBJ2-1; absent DNA, TCRdb's TRBD2 call cannot be checked. The CDR3 length is 20 residues. Germline lookup yields CDR1 SGHVS and CDR2 FNYEAQ. The CDR3 loop is CASSHQASGGRESSYNEQFF.

The J gene is TRBJ2-7, the V gene TRBV7-6; TCRdb selects TRBD1, and the lack of DNA leaves this call unchecked. The CDR3 contains 13 residues. Germline assignment: CDR1 SGHVS and CDR2 FNYEAQ. The CDR3 spells CASSSTGAGEQYF.

The chain has TRBV20-1 and TRBJ1-2. The germline V gene encodes CDR1 DFQATT and CDR2 SNEGSKA (reference sequence). CDR3 size: 11 residues. This CDR3 reads CSASRNYGYTF.

V gene TRBV4-1 combines with J gene TRBJ2-5; the TCRdb D gene call, TRBD2, has no DNA to confirm it. The CDR3 totals 16 residues. CDR1 and CDR2 (germline): MGHRA, YSYEKL. The CDR3 protein is CASSQAGTSAGETQYF.

The chain couples TRBV29-1 to TRBJ2-1; the TCRdb D gene call, TRBD2, has no DNA to confirm it. CDR3 length: 17 residues. Germline CDR1 is SQVTM and CDR2 is ANQGSEA. This CDR3 is CSVGAGPAGDRYNEQFF.

The V and J genes are TRBV5-1 and TRBJ1-1. Germline CDR1 and CDR2: SGHRS and YFSETQ. This CDR3 has 16 amino acids. CDR3 amino acids: CASSWDTGGGDAEAFF.

V is TRBV12-3 or TRBV12-4 and J is TRBJ2-5; TCRdb's D gene call, TRBD1, goes unchecked for lack of DNA. The CDR3 has 15 residues. The CDR3 here is CASSLAGGPQETQYF.

The chain links TRBV27 to TRBJ1-6. The CDR3 extends over 16 amino acids. From germline, CDR1 is MNHEY and CDR2 SMNVEV (reference sequence). The CDR3 is CASSLGQPLYNSPLHF.

This chain connects TRBV27 to TRBJ1-1. The CDR3 loop spans 12 amino acids. Germline CDR1 reads MNHEY; CDR2 reads SMNVEV (reference sequence). CDR3 amino acids: CASGRINTEAFF.

J is TRBJ2-7 and V is TRBV11-3. The germline CDR1 and CDR2 sequences are SGHNT and YENEEA. The CDR3 consists of 13 residues. This CDR3 reads CASSFILGDEQYF.

The genes are TRBV6-2 or TRBV6-3 and TRBJ1-5; TCRdb lists TRBD1, though no DNA is available to test this call. The CDR3 is made up of 12 amino acids. Germline CDR1 MNHEY, CDR2 SVGEGT. This CDR3 is CASKGGGQPQHF.

CDR3 loop: CSARAVDREWNSPLHF. The J gene is TRBJ1-6, the V gene TRBV20-1; TCRdb outputs TRBD1, but without DNA this stays unchecked. The CDR3 totals 16 residues. Germline CDR1 reads DFQATT; CDR2 reads SNEGSKA (reference sequence).

The J gene is TRBJ2-7, the V gene TRBV7-6; the D call of TRBD1 rests on TCRdb alone, since no DNA is present to check it. Per the germline V gene, CDR1 is SGHVS and CDR2 is FNYEAQ. The length of the CDR3 is 17 residues. The CDR3 reads CASSPIGSHEQTYERYF.

This sequence joins TRBV6-1 and TRBJ2-6. CDR3 length equals 16 residues. Germline-derived CDR1 and CDR2 are MNHNS and SASEGT. This CDR3 reads CASSEDSPSVANVLTF.